This TCR beta chain was sequenced in a study of T cell responses to AZD1222 COVID-19 vaccine. Study outcomes and limitations: Donors were chiefly white British, with a greater number of females, and clonal diversity was perhaps underestimated. A rise in Spike-specific TCR breadth and depth followed two AZD1222 doses. Baseline seropositivity occurred in only 5 to 7 AZD1222 recipients. Variant regions that are unmutated are reportedly the target of nearly half of spike-specific TCRs.

About this clone: What it binds is unknown.

Assay: immunoSEQ multiplex PCR; the TCRdb copy retains only in-frame clones and omits some. The data show under 20,000 clones, with about nine tenths seen just once and about 3% held by the top ten. The clonotype comes from an adult who received the AZD1222 COVID-19 vaccine. Sequencing used peripheral blood, obtained 28 days after the second AZD1222 dose.

The CDR3 protein is CASSLFGGRGTEAFF. The CDR3 bases are TGTGCCAGCAGTTTATTTGGGGGCCGGGGCACTGAAGCTTTCTTT. This rearrangement joins TRBV28 to TRBJ1-1; tentative D call: TRBD1 (6 bases). V gave up 1 base and J gave up 4 bases, with 13 bases separating them. The CDR3 has 15 residues. CDR1 is MDHEN and CDR2 is SYDVKM in the germline V gene.